The present entry profiles one TCR beta chain with its context. As yet, its antigen is unknown. This record comes from a study of T cell responses to AZD1222 COVID-19 vaccine. Findings and caveats of the study: Donors in the cohort were predominantly white British and more often female, and clonal diversity was possibly underestimated.

The CDR3 spans 15 residues. Trimming at V came to 4 bases and at J to 4 bases, leaving 10 bases not matched to a gene. The germline gives CDR1 GTSNPN, CDR2 SVGIG (reference sequence). The repertoire was sequenced with immunoSEQ multiplex PCR; TCRdb's copy has only in-frame clones and lacks some. The sample includes some 150,000 clones, about 87% seen only once; the top ten take around 16%. The specimen was peripheral blood, collected on day 0 of AZD1222 vaccination. The TCR sequence derives from an adult in good health. The chain combines TRBV30 with TRBJ2-7; TRBD1 matches 10 bases. The CDR3 is CAWTPVGDRGYEQYF. The CDR3 region has the DNA TGTGCCTGGACCCCGGTGGGGGACAGGGGATACGAGCAGTACTTC.